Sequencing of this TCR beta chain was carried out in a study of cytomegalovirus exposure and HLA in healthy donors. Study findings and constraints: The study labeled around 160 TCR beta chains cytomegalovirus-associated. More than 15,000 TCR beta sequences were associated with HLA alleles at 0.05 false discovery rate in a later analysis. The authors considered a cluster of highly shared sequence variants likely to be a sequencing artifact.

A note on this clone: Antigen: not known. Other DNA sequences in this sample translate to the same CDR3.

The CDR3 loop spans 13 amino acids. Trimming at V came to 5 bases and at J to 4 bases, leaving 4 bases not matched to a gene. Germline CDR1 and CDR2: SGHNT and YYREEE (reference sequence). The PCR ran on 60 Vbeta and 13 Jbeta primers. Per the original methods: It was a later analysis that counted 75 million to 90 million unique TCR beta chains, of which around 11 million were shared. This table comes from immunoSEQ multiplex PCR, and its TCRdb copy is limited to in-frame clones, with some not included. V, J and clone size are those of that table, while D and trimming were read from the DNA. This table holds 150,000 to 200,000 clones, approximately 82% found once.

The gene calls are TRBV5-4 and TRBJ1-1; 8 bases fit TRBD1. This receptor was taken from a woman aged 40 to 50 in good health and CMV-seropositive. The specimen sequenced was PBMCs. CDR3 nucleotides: TGTGCCAGCAGATCACAGGGGGGCACTGAAGCTTTCTTT. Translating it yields CASRSQGGTEAFF.